This T cell receptor beta chain comes out of a study of cytomegalovirus exposure and HLA in healthy donors. Study conclusions and caveats: In an earlier analysis, most TCR beta V segments were productive about 87% or about 30% of the time. In most subjects, TCR beta sequences reportedly gave accurate predictions of HLA-A and HLA-B alleles. Most TCR sequences were rare, but some public TCRs occurred in many donors. An Asian-associated ancestry cluster reportedly showed fewer N-insertions than the approximately 600-donor mean in a later analysis.

As regards this clone: Its antigen is unknown.

Trimming removed 2 bases from V and 10 bases from J, with 11 bases in between. Germline V gives CDR1 MNHEY, CDR2 SVGAGI. CDR3 size: 12 residues. The PCR had 60 Vbeta and 13 Jbeta primers. Libraries were prepared by immunoSEQ multiplex PCR; TCRdb keeps only in-frame clonotypes and omits some of them. The data hold 200,000 to 250,000 clones, with roughly 84% observed a single time. V and J are TRBV6-5 and TRBJ1-1; D might be TRBD1 (5 bases). Sequenced material: PBMCs. The clonotype comes from a boy aged 2 to 9 in good health and CMV-seronegative. The CDR3 loop is CASSYQGFVAFF. The CDR3 DNA reads TGTGCCAGCAGTTACCAGGGATTCGTAGCTTTCTTT.